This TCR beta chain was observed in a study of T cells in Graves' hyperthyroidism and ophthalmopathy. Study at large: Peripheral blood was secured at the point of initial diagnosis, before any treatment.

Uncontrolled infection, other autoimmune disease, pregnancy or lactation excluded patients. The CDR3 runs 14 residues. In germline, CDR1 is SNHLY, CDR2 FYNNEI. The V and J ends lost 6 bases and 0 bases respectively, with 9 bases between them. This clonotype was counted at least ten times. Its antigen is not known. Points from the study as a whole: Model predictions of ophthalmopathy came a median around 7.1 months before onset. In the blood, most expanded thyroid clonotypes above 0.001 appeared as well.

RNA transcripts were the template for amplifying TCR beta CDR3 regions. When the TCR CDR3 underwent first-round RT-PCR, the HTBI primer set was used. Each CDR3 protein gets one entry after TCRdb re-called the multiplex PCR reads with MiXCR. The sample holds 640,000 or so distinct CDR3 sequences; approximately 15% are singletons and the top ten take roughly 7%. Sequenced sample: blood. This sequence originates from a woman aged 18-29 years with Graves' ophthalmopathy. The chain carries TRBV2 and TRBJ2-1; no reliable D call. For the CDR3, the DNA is TGTGCCAGCAGGGCGGAGTCCTCCTACAATGAGCAGTTCTTC. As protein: CASRAESSYNEQFF.